The 26 T cell receptor beta chains below were found in one sample sequenced in a study of T cell responses to AZD1222 COVID-19 vaccine. Method: immunoSEQ multiplex PCR; TCRdb's copy keeps in-frame clones and lacks some. The sample yields about 59,000 clones, roughly 87% seen once. Sample: peripheral blood, taken 28 days after the second AZD1222 dose. These receptors came from an adult who received the AZD1222 COVID-19 vaccine.

As DNA, the CDR3 is TGTGCCAGCAGTTTTACAGGGGATCAGCCCCAGCATTTT. It translates to CASSFTGDQPQHF. The chain combines TRBV28 with TRBJ1-5, with TRBD1 matching over 7 bases. Losses at the gene ends were 3 bases for V and 5 bases for J; bases not matched to a gene: 1. This CDR3 has 13 residues. Germline CDR1 reads MDHEN; CDR2 reads SYDVKM.

This clone was counted once. The chain employs TRBV7-9 and TRBJ1-1, with D possibly TRBD1 on 6 matching bases. Trimming removed 6 bases at V and 3 bases at J, with 14 bases between. Per the germline V gene, CDR1 is SEHNR and CDR2 is FQNEAQ (reference sequence). The CDR3 is 14 amino acids. CDR3 loop: CASRPRQGHTEAFF. CDR3 DNA sequence: TGTGCCAGCAGACCACGCCAGGGGCACACTGAAGCTTTCTTT.

A single count supports this clone. The chain links TRBV9 to TRBJ2-2, with D possibly matching TRBD2 (6 bases). The germline V and J ends were trimmed by 0 bases and 0 bases, with 15 bases remaining between them. CDR1 and CDR2 from the germline V gene are SGDLS and YYNGEE. The CDR3 is made up of 18 amino acids. The CDR3 sequence is CASSVARESGPNTGELFF. CDR3 DNA sequence: TGTGCCAGCAGCGTAGCAAGGGAGAGCGGGCCGAACACCGGGGAGCTGTTTTTT.

J is TRBJ1-3 and V is TRBV10-3, with D possibly TRBD1 on 6 matching bases. Germline V gives CDR1 ENHRY, CDR2 SYGVKD. CDR3 length: 17 amino acids. The V and J ends lost 0 bases and 0 bases respectively, with 12 bases between them. CDR3 amino acids: CAISESGGLLSGNTIYF. The CDR3 bases are TGTGCCATCAGTGAGTCGGGGGGCCTTCTCTCTGGAAACACCATATATTTT.

This clone was seen only once. The rearrangement joins TRBV5-1 to TRBJ2-4; D might be TRBD2 (5 bases). Germline assignment: CDR1 SGHRS and CDR2 YFSETQ. The CDR3 is made up of 16 amino acids. Trimming took off 3 bases at V and 6 bases at J, with 19 bases between the two ends. CDR3 protein: CASSWGMTSEGNIQYF. For the CDR3, the DNA is TGCGCCAGCAGCTGGGGTATGACCTCCGAGGGAAACATTCAGTACTTC.

The gene calls are TRBV5-4 and TRBJ2-1; 7 bases are a match to TRBD1. Germline V gene sequence: CDR1 SGHNT, CDR2 YYREEE (reference sequence). J lost 9 bases, V lost 4 bases, and 10 bases had no gene match. CDR3 length equals 14 residues. CDR3 protein: CASSSWDSRLEQFF. The CDR3 region has the DNA TGTGCCAGCAGCAGCTGGGACAGTCGGCTTGAGCAGTTCTTC.

J is TRBJ1-3 and V is TRBV5-1; D is undetermined. The V gene lost 0 bases and the J gene lost 0 bases, with 10 bases spanning the gap. Germline V gene sequence: CDR1 SGHRS, CDR2 YFSETQ. The CDR3 is 16 residues long. The CDR3 loop is CASSLGDTTSGNTIYF. CDR3 nucleotides: TGCGCCAGCAGCTTGGGCGACACGACCTCTGGAAACACCATATATTTT.

The chain joins TRBV12-5 to TRBJ1-6, with D unresolved. The CDR3 has 16 amino acids. Germline V gene data show CDR1 as LGHNT and CDR2 as FRNRAP. V lost 3 bases, J lost 10 bases, and 19 bases lay in between. The CDR3, as DNA: TGTGCTAGTGGTTTTCCCGAGAGCCAAAGGAGCTCACCCCTCCACTTT. This encodes CASGFPESQRSSPLHF. The variable domain in full, with the rest retrieved from reference TRBV12-5 and TRBJ1-6, is DARVTQTPRHKVTEMGQEVTMRCQPILGHNTVFWYRQTMMQGLELLAYFRNRAPLDDSGMPKDRFSAEMPDATLATLKIQPSEPRDSAVYFCASGFPESQRSSPLHFGNGTRLTVT.

The genes are TRBV7-8 and TRBJ1-2; tentative D call: TRBD1 (5 bases). Germline CDR1 SGHVS, CDR2 FQNEAQ. Trimming pared 3 bases from V and 8 bases from J, leaving 13 bases between. The CDR3 is 13 residues long. The DNA for the CDR3 is TGTGCCAGCAGCTTCTCAGGGCTTAACGGCTACACCTTC. It translates to CASSFSGLNGYTF.

This chain links TRBV2 with TRBJ2-1, with D maybe TRBD2 (7 bases). CDR3 length equals 13 residues. Germline V gives CDR1 SNHLY, CDR2 FYNNEI. Between the trimmed V and J ends, which lost 7 bases and 7 bases, there was a span of 14 bases. CDR3 residues: CASMTRGGNEQFF. In nucleotides, the CDR3 is TGTGCCAGCATGACAAGGGGGGGTAATGAGCAGTTCTTC.

The chain employs TRBV7-9 and TRBJ1-3; D possibly corresponds to TRBD1 (6 bases). Germline-derived CDR1 and CDR2 are SEHNR and FQNEAQ (reference sequence). The CDR3 loop spans 15 amino acids. Deletions cut 5 bases from V and 1 base from J, with 12 bases between. DNA of the CDR3: TGTGCCAGCAGCGGTGGAGACAGGTCTGGAAACACCATATATTTT. Its translation is CASSGGDRSGNTIYF.

V usage is TRBV5-1 and J usage is TRBJ1-2; D remains ambiguous. Trimming removed 0 bases from V and 4 bases from J, with 7 bases in between. Germline V lookup: CDR1 SGHRS, CDR2 YFSETQ. The CDR3 spans 13 residues. CDR3 in amino acids: CASSLDGAYGYTF. The CDR3 bases are TGCGCCAGCAGCTTGGACGGCGCCTATGGCTACACCTTC.

J is TRBJ2-2 and V is TRBV5-1, with TRBD1 identical over 9 bases. The junction had 5 bases not matched to a gene; V was cut back by 4 bases and J by 7 bases. The CDR3 runs 14 residues. Germline-derived CDR1 and CDR2 are SGHRS and YFSETQ. CDR3 in amino acids: CASSPGQGIGELFF. The CDR3 DNA follows: TGCGCCAGCAGCCCGGGACAGGGCATCGGGGAGCTGTTTTTT. The entire variable domain, with the rest obtained from reference TRBV5-1 and TRBJ2-2, is as follows: KAGVTQTPRYLIKTRGQQVTLSCSPISGHRSVSWYQQTPGQGLQFLFEYFSETQRNKGNFPGRFSGRQFSNSRSEMNVSTLELGDSALYLCASSPGQGIGELFFGEGSRLTVL.

The chain links TRBV4-3 to TRBJ1-1; tentatively, D is TRBD1 (6 bases). With 0 bases removed from V and 1 base from J, the gap between germline ends came to 6 bases. Germline values: CDR1 LGHNA, CDR2 YSLEER. CDR3 length: 14 amino acids. As DNA, the CDR3 is TGCGCCAGCAGCCAAGAACAGGGGAACACTGAAGCTTTCTTT. Translated, it gives CASSQEQGNTEAFF.

This chain links TRBV7-8 with TRBJ2-7; 8 bases map to TRBD2. Trimming removed 5 bases from V and 4 bases from J; junction bases left unmatched: 7. CDR3 size: 14 residues. Germline values: CDR1 SGHVS, CDR2 FQNEAQ. For the CDR3, the DNA is TGTGCCAGCAGCACGCCGGGACTAGAATACGAGCAGTACTTC. This codes for CASSTPGLEYEQYF.

This chain connects TRBV5-1 to TRBJ2-7; D uncertain. Germline CDR1 SGHRS, CDR2 YFSETQ. The CDR3 runs 14 residues. V lost 0 bases, J lost 2 bases, and 9 bases lay in between. The CDR3 loop reads CASSLGDGAYEQYF. DNA for the CDR3: TGCGCCAGCAGCTTGGGTGACGGAGCCTACGAGCAGTACTTC.

This chain joins TRBV5-8 and TRBJ2-1; 10 positions match TRBD1. Germline lookup yields CDR1 SGHTS and CDR2 YDEGEE. CDR3 length equals 16 residues. Trimming took 4 bases from V and 5 from J; bases not matched to a gene: 9. The chain's CDR3 is CASSATVGTGDNEQFF. In DNA, the CDR3 is TGTGCCAGCAGCGCTACAGTAGGGACAGGGGACAATGAGCAGTTCTTC. Based on the CDR3 plus reference TRBV5-8 and TRBJ2-1, the full variable domain is EAGVTQSPTHLIKTRGQQATLRCSPISGHTSVYWYQQALGLGLQFLLWYDEGEERNRGNFPPRFSGRQFPNYSSELNVNALELEDSALYLCASSATVGTGDNEQFFGPGTRLTVL.

The chain couples TRBV19 to TRBJ1-4, with 8 positions matching TRBD1. The germline gives CDR1 LNHDA, CDR2 SQIVND (reference sequence). The V gene end was trimmed by 5 bases and the J gene end by 6 bases; junction bases not matched to a gene: 8. The CDR3 runs to 15 residues. The CDR3 loop reads CASSPVRGPDEKLFF. The DNA for the CDR3 is TGTGCCAGTAGTCCCGTCAGGGGGCCTGATGAAAAACTGTTTTTT. The entire variable domain, with the rest obtained from reference TRBV19 and TRBJ1-4, is as follows: DGGITQSPKYLFRKEGQNVTLSCEQNLNHDAMYWYRQDPGQGLRLIYYSQIVNDFQKGDIAEGYSVSREKKESFPLTVTSAQKNPTAFYLCASSPVRGPDEKLFFGSGTQLSVL.

The rearrangement uses TRBV9 and TRBJ1-4; D might be TRBD1 (5 bases). V dropped 0 bases and J dropped 5 bases, with 17 bases sitting between them. Germline lookup yields CDR1 SGDLS and CDR2 YYNGEE. The CDR3 has 17 residues. The chain's CDR3 is CASSVDPPGAVNEKLFF. The CDR3 DNA follows: TGTGCCAGCAGCGTAGATCCTCCCGGGGCGGTAAATGAAAAACTGTTTTTT.

This CDR3 reads CATSDSPGQGVAGYTF. Here the CDR3 DNA reads TGTGCCACCAGTGACTCGCCGGGACAGGGAGTGGCTGGCTACACCTTC. J is TRBJ1-2 and V is TRBV24-1; 9 bases agree with TRBD1. The ends lost 4 bases at V and 7 bases at J; junction bases unmatched: 12. Germline CDR1 and CDR2: KGHDR and SFDVKD. The CDR3 consists of 16 residues.

The gene calls are TRBV3-1 (or the pseudogene TRBV3-2) and TRBJ2-5; TRBD2 matches at 15 bases. The CDR3 sequence is 17 residues long. The ends lost 3 bases at V and 1 base at J; junction bases unmatched: 3. Per the germline V gene, CDR1 is LGHDT and CDR2 is YNNKEL (reference sequence). CDR3 bases: TGTGCCAGCAGCCAGGGGACTAGCGGGGGGAGCCAAGAGACCCAGTACTTC. It translates to CASSQGTSGGSQETQYF.

The chain is built from TRBV28 and TRBJ2-5; 9 bases agree with TRBD1. Germline CDR1 MDHEN, CDR2 SYDVKM. The trim removed 2 bases at V and 5 bases at J, leaving 6 bases unmatched. The CDR3 loop spans 15 amino acids. The DNA of the CDR3 is TGTGCCAGCAGTTTAGGGGGACAGGGATGGGAGACCCAGTACTTC. Translation: CASSLGGQGWETQYF.

The rearrangement links TRBV15 to TRBJ1-1; D not resolved. Germline V gives CDR1 LNHNV, CDR2 YYDKDF (reference sequence). This CDR3 region has 12 residues. V was trimmed by 3 bases and J by 7 bases, leaving 9 bases between them. The CDR3 coding sequence is TGTGCCACCAGCAGGGTGGGTTTTGAAGCTTTCTTT. It yields the protein CATSRVGFEAFF. Full variable domain (remainder filled in from reference TRBV15 and TRBJ1-1): DAMVIQNPRYQVTQFGKPVTLSCSQTLNHNVMYWYQQKSSQAPKLLFHYYDKDFNNEADTPDNFQSRRPNTSFCFLDIRSPGLGDTAMYLCATSRVGFEAFFGQGTRLTVV.

This chain connects TRBV28 to TRBJ2-7, with a tentative D call TRBD2 (5 bases). The length of the CDR3 is 12 residues. Germline CDR1 is MDHEN and CDR2 is SYDVKM. The V and J ends lost 6 bases and 2 bases respectively, with 8 bases between them. CDR3 in amino acids: CASRAGPYEQYF. The CDR3 coding sequence is TGTGCCAGCAGGGCGGGCCCCTACGAGCAGTACTTC.

V and J are TRBV10-1 and TRBJ2-7; 11 positions match TRBD2. The trim removed 3 bases at V and 6 bases at J, leaving 7 bases unmatched. The CDR3 has 15 amino acids. Germline V gives CDR1 WNHNN, CDR2 SYGVQD (reference sequence). The CDR3 region is CASSDLTSGKGEQYF. The DNA for the CDR3 is TGCGCCAGCAGTGACCTGACTAGCGGGAAAGGCGAGCAGTACTTC.

The rearrangement links TRBV14 to TRBJ2-7; D unresolved. The CDR3 contains 12 residues. V was pared by 0 bases and J by 5 bases, with 5 bases between. Germline V lookup: CDR1 SGHDN, CDR2 FVKESK. The CDR3 loop is CASSQDYHEQYF. Here the CDR3 DNA reads TGTGCCAGCAGCCAAGATTACCACGAGCAGTACTTC.